This entry lists 5 T cell receptor beta chains sequenced from one sample in a study of blood T cell repertoires in COVID-19. Some clones are missing from TCRdb's copy, which holds only in-frame ones; the method was immunoSEQ multiplex PCR. The repertoire includes hundreds of thousands of clones, approximately 90% of them detected once, and roughly 0.95% sits in the top ten. The sequenced sample consisted of PBMCs or T cells enriched from blood (not recorded which). These receptors all come from a man aged 50 to 60 who had been exposed to COVID-19.

The rearrangement joins TRBV3-1 (or the pseudogene TRBV3-2) to TRBJ1-6, with D perhaps TRBD1 (6 bases). The CDR3 contains 14 residues. Per the germline V gene, CDR1 is LGHDT and CDR2 is YNNKEL (reference sequence). The ends were cut back, 2 bases at V and 15 bases at J, with 17 bases in the middle. The CDR3 DNA is TGTGCCAGCAGCCAACTGTCCCCCACAGGGCTCCTCCACTTT. It encodes CASSQLSPTGLLHF.

For the CDR3, the DNA is TGCGCCAGCAGCCAACTCCGGGTTACGGAAAAACTGTTTTTT. Translating it yields CASSQLRVTEKLFF. This chain links TRBV4-1 with TRBJ1-4; D call uncertain. The CDR3 loop spans 14 amino acids. V shed 2 bases and J shed 8 bases, with 12 bases lying between them. Germline values: CDR1 MGHRA, CDR2 YSYEKL.

The CDR3 nucleotides are TGCGCCAGCAGCCAAGTAACGGGATATGTCCGTGAAAAACTGTTTTTT. It yields the protein CASSQVTGYVREKLFF. The rearrangement joins TRBV4-1 to TRBJ1-4; D call uncertain. Between the trimmed V and J ends, which lost 1 base and 7 bases, there was a span of 16 bases. This CDR3 region has 16 residues. Germline V gene data show CDR1 as MGHRA and CDR2 as YSYEKL.

The sample holds one count of this clone. The chain recombines TRBV3-1 (or the pseudogene TRBV3-2) with TRBJ2-1; D gene ambiguous. This CDR3 region has 12 residues. Germline V CDR1 and CDR2: LGHDT, YNNKEL (reference sequence). The V end was cut by 5 bases, the J end by 8 bases, with 10 bases between. The CDR3 nucleotides read TGTGCCAGCAGCTATACGGGTGATGAGCAGTTCTTC. This codes for CASSYTGDEQFF.

The chain links TRBV5-1 to TRBJ2-2; no reliable D call. Germline-derived CDR1 and CDR2 are SGHRS and YFSETQ. With 0 bases removed from V and 1 base from J, the gap between germline ends came to 10 bases. This CDR3 has 16 amino acids. The CDR3 DNA reads TGCGCCAGCAGCTTGGTGGCAGTACGGAACACCGGGGAGCTGTTTTTT. Translating gives CASSLVAVRNTGELFF.